This TCR beta chain originates from a study of T cells after yellow fever vaccination. Study at large: The authors prepared low-cell-number fractions using SMART-Seq v4 Ultra Low Input.

The study, taken as a whole, reports: Just a small share of clonotypes turned up in the CD4 compartment as well as the CD8 compartment. Boosting was followed by the reappearance of most primary-vaccination clones (under 97% CD4, around 90% CD8).

This clonotype was seen only a few times. Antigen specificity is unknown. A single record per CDR3 protein comes from TCRdb applying MiXCR to the 5' RACE reads. In the table there are more than 350,000 distinct CDR3 sequences, 11% of which are singletons. V shed 0 bases and J shed 5 bases, with 18 bases lying between them. The CDR3 totals 16 residues. CDR1 is SGHRS, CDR2 YFSETQ, per germline. Sequences were derived from PBMCs, sampled on the day of the first yellow fever vaccination. The chain links TRBV5-1 to TRBJ2-7; D possibly matches TRBD1 or TRBD2 (5 bases each). The receptor was isolated from a man between 18 and 35 years old who received the YFV17D yellow fever vaccine. The CDR3 reads CASSLVKGTQGDEQYF. The CDR3 DNA reads TGCGCCAGCAGCTTGGTAAAGGGGACGCAGGGTGACGAGCAGTACTTC.